The entry below describes one T cell receptor beta chain. Its cognate antigen is unknown. The sample comes from a study of identical twins. Overall study findings and caveats: Models, which agreed with sharing between unrelated individuals, nonetheless underestimated the out-of-frame TCR alpha sharing seen in monozygotic twins. Where beta out-of-frame sequences were concerned, excess twin sharing was weaker.

V shed 11 bases, J shed 2 bases, and the junction held 19 bases outside the gene matches. The CDR3 is made up of 19 amino acids. MiXCR, applied by TCRdb to the 5' RACE reads, yields one record per CDR3 protein. Among a few hundred thousand distinct CDR3 sequences listed, roughly 9.5% were seen once. Healthy Caucasians were all of the donors. A further study also used this sample, focusing on yellow fever vaccine responses in identical twins. That study reports: Twins' vaccine T cell response reportedly seemed partly convergent, partly personalized.

The sequence was obtained from a woman younger than 30 in good health. The sequencing input was PBMCs. The chain uses TRBV12-3 or TRBV12-4 and TRBJ2-6; TRBD1 agrees at 9 bases. The chain's CDR3 is CAFSSFPGQGGAGANVLTF. DNA for the CDR3: TGTGCCTTCAGTTCCTTCCCGGGACAGGGAGGCGCTGGGGCCAACGTCCTGACTTTC.